This T cell receptor (beta chain) comes out of a study of T cells in narcolepsy. The wider study: Patients with NT1 or NT2 and healthy control donors were enrolled. The study's findings and limits: Blood of same and different patients, but not healthy controls, reportedly held recurring autoreactive clonotypes. HCRT-specific and TRIB2-specific autoreactive clonotypes appeared among same-patient CSF and blood CD4+ clonotypes. Some memory CD4+ repertoires had no autoreactive clone sequences.

V lost 5 bases and J 6 bases, leaving 17 bases between the germline ends. Germline V CDR1 and CDR2: MNHEY, SMNVEV (reference sequence). The CDR3 is 15 amino acids. To note about this clone: Its antigen is undetermined.

Profiling relied on immunoSEQ multiplex PCR, and the TCRdb table lists in-frame clones only, not all of them. The table has tens of thousands of clones, under 85% seen once; the top ten hold about 0.62%. Material: memory (CD45RA-) CD4+ T cells from blood. V and J are TRBV27 and TRBJ2-1; weak D call: TRBD2 (5 bases). The clonotype originates from a human donor in good health. CDR3 sequence: CASSLKSVRGNEQFF. The CDR3 coding sequence is TGTGCCAGCAGTCTGAAGTCGGTCCGGGGCAATGAGCAGTTCTTC.